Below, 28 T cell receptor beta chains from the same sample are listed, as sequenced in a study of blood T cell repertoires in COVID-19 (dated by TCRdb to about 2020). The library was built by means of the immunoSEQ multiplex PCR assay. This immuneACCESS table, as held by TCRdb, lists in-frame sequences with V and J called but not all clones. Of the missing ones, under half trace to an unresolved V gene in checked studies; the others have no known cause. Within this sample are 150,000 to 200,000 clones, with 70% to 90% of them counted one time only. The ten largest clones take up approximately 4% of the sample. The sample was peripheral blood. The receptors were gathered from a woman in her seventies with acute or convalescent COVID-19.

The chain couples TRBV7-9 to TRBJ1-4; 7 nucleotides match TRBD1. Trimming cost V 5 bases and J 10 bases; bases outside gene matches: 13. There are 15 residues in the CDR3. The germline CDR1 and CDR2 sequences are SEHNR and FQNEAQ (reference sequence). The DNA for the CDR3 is TGTGCCAGCAGCACAACGACAGGGAGGCATGGAAAACTGTTTTTT. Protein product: CASSTTTGRHGKLFF.

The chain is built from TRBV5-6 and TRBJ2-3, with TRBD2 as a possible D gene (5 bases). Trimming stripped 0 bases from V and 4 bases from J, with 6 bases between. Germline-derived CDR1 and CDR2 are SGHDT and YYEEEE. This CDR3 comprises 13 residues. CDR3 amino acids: CASSLGRADTQYF. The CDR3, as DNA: TGTGCCAGCAGCTTGGGGCGGGCAGATACGCAGTATTTT.

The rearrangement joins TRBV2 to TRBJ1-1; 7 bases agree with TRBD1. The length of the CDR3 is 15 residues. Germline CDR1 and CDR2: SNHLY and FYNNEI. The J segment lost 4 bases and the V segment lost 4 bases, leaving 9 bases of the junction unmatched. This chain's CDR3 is CASSVEGQFSTEAFF. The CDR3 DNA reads TGTGCCAGCAGTGTCGAGGGACAGTTTAGCACTGAAGCTTTCTTT.

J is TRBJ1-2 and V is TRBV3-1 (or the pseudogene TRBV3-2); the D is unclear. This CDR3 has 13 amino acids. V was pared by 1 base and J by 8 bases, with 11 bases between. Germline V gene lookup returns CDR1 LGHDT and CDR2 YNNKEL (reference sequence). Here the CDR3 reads CASSQVGEGGYTF. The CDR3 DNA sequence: TGTGCCAGCAGCCAAGTGGGCGAGGGAGGCTACACCTTC.

This CDR3 reads CASSQGRNTEAFF. The CDR3 DNA follows: TGTGCCAGCAGCCAAGGGAGGAACACTGAAGCTTTCTTT. The chain has TRBV3-1 (or the pseudogene TRBV3-2) and TRBJ1-1; D is unclear. V was pared by 1 base and J by 1 base, with 4 bases between. Germline V lookup: CDR1 LGHDT, CDR2 YNNKEL (reference sequence). The CDR3 sequence is 13 residues long.

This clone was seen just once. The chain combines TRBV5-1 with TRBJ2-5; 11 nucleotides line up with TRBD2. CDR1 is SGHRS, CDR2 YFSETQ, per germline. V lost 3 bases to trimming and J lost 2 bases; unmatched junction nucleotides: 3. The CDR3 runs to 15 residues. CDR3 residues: CASSSRLAGQETQYF. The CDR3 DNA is TGCGCCAGCAGCTCGAGACTAGCGGGACAAGAGACCCAGTACTTC.

Here the CDR3 reads CASSSPGQGAEKLFF. DNA of the CDR3: TGTGCCAGCAGCTCCCCGGGACAGGGGGCCGAAAAACTGTTTTTT. The chain is built from TRBV28 and TRBJ1-4; 12 nucleotides match TRBD1. The CDR3 is made up of 15 amino acids. CDR1 is MDHEN, CDR2 SYDVKM, per germline. The V and J ends lost 6 bases and 8 bases, in that order; junction bases with no gene match: 7.

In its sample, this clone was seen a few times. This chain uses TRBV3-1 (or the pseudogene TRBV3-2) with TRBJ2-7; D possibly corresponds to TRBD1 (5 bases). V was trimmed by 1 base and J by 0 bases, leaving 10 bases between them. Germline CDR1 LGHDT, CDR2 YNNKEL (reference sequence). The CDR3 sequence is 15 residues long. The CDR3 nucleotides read TGTGCCAGCAGCCAAGTAGGGGCAGACTCCTACGAGCAGTACTTC. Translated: CASSQVGADSYEQYF.

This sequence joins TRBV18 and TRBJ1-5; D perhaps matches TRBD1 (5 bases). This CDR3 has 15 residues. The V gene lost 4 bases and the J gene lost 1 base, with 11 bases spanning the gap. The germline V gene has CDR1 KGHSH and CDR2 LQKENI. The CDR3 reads CASSLQGDSNQPQHF. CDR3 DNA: TGTGCCAGCTCACTTCAGGGCGACAGCAATCAGCCCCAGCATTTT.

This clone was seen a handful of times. In DNA, the CDR3 is TGCGCCAGCAGCCAAGAGACTCCGGGACAGGGGGCTGATACGCAGTATTTT. It translates to CASSQETPGQGADTQYF. The rearrangement links TRBV4-3 to TRBJ2-3, with 12 bases fitting TRBD1. Losses at the gene ends were 0 bases for V and 6 bases for J; bases not matched to a gene: 7. Germline CDR1 reads LGHNA; CDR2 reads YSLEER. This CDR3 region has 17 residues.

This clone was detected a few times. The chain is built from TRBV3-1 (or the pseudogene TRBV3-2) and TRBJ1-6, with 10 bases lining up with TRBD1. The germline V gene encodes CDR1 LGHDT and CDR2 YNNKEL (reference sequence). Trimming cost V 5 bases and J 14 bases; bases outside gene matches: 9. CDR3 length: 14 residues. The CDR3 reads CASSSRDRGSSLHF. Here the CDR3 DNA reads TGTGCCAGCAGCTCCCGGGACAGGGGTTCGTCCCTCCACTTT.

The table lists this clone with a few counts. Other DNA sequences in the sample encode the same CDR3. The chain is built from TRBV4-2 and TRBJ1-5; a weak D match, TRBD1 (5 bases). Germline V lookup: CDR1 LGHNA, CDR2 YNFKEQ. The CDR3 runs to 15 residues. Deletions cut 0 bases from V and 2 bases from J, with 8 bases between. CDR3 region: CASSQEVGGNQPQHF. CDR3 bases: TGTGCCAGCAGCCAAGAAGTAGGGGGCAATCAGCCCCAGCATTTT.

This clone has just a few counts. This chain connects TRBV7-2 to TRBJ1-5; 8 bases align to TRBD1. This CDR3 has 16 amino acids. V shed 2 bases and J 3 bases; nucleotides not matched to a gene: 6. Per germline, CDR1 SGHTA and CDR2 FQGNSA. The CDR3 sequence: CASSLPGQGNNQPQHF. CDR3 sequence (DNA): TGTGCCAGCAGCTTACCTGGACAGGGCAACAATCAGCCCCAGCATTTT.

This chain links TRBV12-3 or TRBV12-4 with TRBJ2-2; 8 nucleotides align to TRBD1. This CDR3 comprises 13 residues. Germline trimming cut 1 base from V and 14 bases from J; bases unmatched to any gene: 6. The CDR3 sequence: CASSLEDRVYLFF. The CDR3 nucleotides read TGTGCCAGCAGTTTAGAGGACAGGGTTTACCTGTTTTTT.

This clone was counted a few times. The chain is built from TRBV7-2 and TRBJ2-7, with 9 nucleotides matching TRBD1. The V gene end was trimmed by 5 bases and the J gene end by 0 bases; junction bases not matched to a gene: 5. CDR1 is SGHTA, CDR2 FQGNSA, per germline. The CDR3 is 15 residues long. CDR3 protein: CASSPGTGLSYEQYF. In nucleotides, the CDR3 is TGTGCCAGCAGCCCCGGGACAGGGCTCTCCTACGAGCAGTACTTC.

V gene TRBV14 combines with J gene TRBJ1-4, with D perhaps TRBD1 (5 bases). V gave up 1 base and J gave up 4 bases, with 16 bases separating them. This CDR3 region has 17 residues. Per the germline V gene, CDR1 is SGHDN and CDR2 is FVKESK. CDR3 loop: CASSQAKKGRGNEKLFF. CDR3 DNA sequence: TGTGCCAGCAGCCAAGCCAAAAAGGGGCGCGGTAATGAAAAACTGTTTTTT.

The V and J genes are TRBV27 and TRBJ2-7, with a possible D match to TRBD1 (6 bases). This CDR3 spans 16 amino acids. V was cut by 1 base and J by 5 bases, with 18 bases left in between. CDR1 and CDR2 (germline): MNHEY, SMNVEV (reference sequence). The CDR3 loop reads CASSLFWARGKDEQYF. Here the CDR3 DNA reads TGTGCCAGCAGTTTATTTTGGGCCAGGGGCAAGGACGAGCAGTACTTC.

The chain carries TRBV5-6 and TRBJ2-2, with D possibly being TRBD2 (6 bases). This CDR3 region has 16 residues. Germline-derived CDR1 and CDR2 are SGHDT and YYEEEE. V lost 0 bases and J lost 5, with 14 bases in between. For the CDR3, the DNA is TGTGCCAGCAGCTTGGCCCCTAGCGCCGAAACCGGGGAGCTGTTTTTT. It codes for CASSLAPSAETGELFF.

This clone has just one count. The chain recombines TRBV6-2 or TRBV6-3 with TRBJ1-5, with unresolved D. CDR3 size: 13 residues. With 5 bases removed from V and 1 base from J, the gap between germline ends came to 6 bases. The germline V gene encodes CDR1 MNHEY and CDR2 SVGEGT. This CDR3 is CASSESSNQPQHF. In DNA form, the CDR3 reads TGTGCCAGCAGTGAGTCAAGCAATCAGCCCCAGCATTTT.

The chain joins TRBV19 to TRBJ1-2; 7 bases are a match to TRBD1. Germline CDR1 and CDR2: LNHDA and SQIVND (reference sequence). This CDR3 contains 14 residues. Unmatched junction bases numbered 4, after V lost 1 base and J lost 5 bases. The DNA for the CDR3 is TGTGCCAGTAGTATAGGGGGACAGCCATATGGCTACACCTTC. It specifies CASSIGGQPYGYTF.

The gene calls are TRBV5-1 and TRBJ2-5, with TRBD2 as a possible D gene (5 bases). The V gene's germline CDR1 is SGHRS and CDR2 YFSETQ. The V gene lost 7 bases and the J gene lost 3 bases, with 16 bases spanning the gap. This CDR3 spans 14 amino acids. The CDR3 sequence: CASARGAPKETQYF. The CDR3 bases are TGCGCCAGCGCCCGGGGTGCCCCCAAAGAGACCCAGTACTTC. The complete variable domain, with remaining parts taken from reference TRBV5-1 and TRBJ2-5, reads KAGVTQTPRYLIKTRGQQVTLSCSPISGHRSVSWYQQTPGQGLQFLFEYFSETQRNKGNFPGRFSGRQFSNSRSEMNVSTLELGDSALYLCASARGAPKETQYFGPGTRLLVL.

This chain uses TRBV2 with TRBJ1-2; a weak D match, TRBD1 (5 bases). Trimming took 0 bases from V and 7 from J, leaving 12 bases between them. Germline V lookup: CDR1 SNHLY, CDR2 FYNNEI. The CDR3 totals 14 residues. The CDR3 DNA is TGTGCCAGCAGTGAAGCTGGCAGGGTAGCTGGCTACACCTTC. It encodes CASSEAGRVAGYTF. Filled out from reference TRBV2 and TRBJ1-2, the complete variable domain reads EPEVTQTPSHQVTQMGQEVILRCVPISNHLYFYWYRQILGQKVEFLVSFYNNEISEKSEIFDDQFSVERPDGSNFTLKIRSTKLEDSAMYFCASSEAGRVAGYTFGSGTRLTVV.

The CDR3 DNA is TGTGCCAGCAGTGAATGGGACAGGGGGAATGGGAACACTGAAGCTTTCTTT. Amino acid sequence: CASSEWDRGNGNTEAFF. The genes are TRBV25-1 and TRBJ1-1, with TRBD1 matching over 11 bases. The germline V gene has CDR1 MGHDK and CDR2 SYGVNS. CDR3 length: 17 residues. V was pared by 1 base and J by 1 base, with 5 bases of the junction left unmatched.

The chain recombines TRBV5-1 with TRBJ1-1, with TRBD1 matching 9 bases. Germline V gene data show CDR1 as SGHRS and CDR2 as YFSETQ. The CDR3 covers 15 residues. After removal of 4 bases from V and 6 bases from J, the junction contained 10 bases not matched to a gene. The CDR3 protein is CASSTAGTGRPEAFF. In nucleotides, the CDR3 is TGCGCCAGCAGCACCGCCGGGACAGGGAGGCCTGAAGCTTTCTTT.

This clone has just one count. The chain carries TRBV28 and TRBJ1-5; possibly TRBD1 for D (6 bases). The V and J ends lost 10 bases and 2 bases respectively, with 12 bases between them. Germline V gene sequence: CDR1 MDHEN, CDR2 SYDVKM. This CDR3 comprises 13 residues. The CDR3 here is CAIDSGGNQPQHF. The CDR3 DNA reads TGTGCCATTGACTCAGGGGGCAATCAGCCCCAGCATTTT.

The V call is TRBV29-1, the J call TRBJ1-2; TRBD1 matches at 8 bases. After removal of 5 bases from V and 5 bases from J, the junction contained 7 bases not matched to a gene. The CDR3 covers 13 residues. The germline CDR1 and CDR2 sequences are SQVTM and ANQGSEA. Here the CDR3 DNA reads TGCAGCGTTTCAGGACAGGGAAGGTATGGCTACACCTTC. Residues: CSVSGQGRYGYTF.

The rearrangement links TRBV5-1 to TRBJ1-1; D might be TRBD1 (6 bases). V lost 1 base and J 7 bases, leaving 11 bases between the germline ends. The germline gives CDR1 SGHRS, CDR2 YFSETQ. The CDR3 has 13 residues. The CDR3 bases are TGCGCCAGCAGCTTGAACGCCAGGGGTGAAGCTTTCTTT. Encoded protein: CASSLNARGEAFF. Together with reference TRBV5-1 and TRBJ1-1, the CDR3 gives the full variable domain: KAGVTQTPRYLIKTRGQQVTLSCSPISGHRSVSWYQQTPGQGLQFLFEYFSETQRNKGNFPGRFSGRQFSNSRSEMNVSTLELGDSALYLCASSLNARGEAFFGQGTRLTVV.

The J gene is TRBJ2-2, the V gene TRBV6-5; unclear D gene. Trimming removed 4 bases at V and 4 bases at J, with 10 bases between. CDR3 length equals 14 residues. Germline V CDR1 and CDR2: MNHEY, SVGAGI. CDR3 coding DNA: TGTGCCAGCAGTTCATACAGTACCACCGGGGAGCTGTTTTTT. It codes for CASSSYSTTGELFF.